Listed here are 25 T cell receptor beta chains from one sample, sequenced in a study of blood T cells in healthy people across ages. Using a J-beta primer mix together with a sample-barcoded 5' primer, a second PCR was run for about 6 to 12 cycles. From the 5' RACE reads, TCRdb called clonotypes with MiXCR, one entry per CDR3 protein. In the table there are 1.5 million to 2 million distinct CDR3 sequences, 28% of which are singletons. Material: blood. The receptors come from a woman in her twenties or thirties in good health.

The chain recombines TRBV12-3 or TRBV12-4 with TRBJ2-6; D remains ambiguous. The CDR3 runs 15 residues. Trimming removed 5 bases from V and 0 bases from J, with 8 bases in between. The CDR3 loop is CASSKGSSGANVLTF. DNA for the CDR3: TGTGCCAGCAGTAAAGGGTCCTCTGGGGCCAACGTCCTGACTTTC.

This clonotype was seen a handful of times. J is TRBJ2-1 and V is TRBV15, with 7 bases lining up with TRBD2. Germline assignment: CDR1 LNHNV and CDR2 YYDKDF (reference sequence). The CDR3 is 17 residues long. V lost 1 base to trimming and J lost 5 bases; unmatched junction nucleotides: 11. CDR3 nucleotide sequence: TGTGCCACCAGCAGAGTTGGAGCGGGGCTTAAAAACAATGAGCAGTTCTTC. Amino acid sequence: CATSRVGAGLKNNEQFF.

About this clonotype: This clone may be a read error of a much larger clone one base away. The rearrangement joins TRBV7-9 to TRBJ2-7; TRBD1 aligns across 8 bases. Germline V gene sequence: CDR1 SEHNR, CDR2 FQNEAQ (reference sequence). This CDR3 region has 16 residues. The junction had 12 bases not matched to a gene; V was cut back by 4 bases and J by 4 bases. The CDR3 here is CASSSTWDRFSYEQYF. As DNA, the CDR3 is TGTGCCAGCAGCTCAACCTGGGACAGGTTCTCTTACGAGCAGTACTTC.

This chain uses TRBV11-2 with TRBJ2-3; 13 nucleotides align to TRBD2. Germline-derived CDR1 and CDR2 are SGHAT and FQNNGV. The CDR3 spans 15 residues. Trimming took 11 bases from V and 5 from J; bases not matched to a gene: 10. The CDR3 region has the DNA TGTGCCGGCGCGACTAGCGGGAGGAACGAAGATACGCAGTATTTT. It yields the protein CAGATSGRNEDTQYF.

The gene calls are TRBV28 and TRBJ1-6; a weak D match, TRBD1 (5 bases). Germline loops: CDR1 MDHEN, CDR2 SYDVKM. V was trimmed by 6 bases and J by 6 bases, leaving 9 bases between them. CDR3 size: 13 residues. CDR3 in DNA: TGTGCCAGCAGATCGACAGCTAATTCACCCCTCCACTTT. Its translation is CASRSTANSPLHF.

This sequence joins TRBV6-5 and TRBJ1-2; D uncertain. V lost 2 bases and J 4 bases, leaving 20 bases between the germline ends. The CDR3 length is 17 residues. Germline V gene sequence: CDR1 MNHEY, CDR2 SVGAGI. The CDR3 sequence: CASSYPAGLAGSYGYTF. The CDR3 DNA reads TGTGCCAGCAGTTACCCAGCTGGACTGGCGGGGTCCTATGGCTACACCTTC.

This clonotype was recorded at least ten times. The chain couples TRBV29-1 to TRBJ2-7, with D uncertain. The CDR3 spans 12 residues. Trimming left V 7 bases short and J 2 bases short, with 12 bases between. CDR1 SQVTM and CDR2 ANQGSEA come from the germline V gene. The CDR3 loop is CSGSANTYEQYF. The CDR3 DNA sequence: TGCAGCGGGAGTGCGAACACCTACGAGCAGTACTTC.

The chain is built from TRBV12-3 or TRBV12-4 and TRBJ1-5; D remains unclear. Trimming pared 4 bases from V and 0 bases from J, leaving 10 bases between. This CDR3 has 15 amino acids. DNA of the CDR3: TGTGCCAGCAGTTCTCGGGCTTATAGCAATCAGCCCCAGCATTTT. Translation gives CASSSRAYSNQPQHF.

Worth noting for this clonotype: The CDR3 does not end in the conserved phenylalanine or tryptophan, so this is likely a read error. CDR3 in DNA: TGCGCCAGCAGCCAAGTGATTGCAAATAGCCAGCCCCAGCATTGT. It encodes CASSQVIANSQPQHC. The rearrangement joins TRBV4-1 to TRBJ1-5; D call uncertain. Per germline, CDR1 MGHRA and CDR2 YSYEKL. This CDR3 is built from 15 residues. V was clipped by 1 base and J by 7 bases, with 14 bases between them.

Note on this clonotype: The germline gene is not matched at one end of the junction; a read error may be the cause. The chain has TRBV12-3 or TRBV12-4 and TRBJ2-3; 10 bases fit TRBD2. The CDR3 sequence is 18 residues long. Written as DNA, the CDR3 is TGTGCCAACAGTTTAGGTCCAACTAGCGGGAATGAGAAAGATACGCAGTATTTT. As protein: CANSLGPTSGNEKDTQYF.

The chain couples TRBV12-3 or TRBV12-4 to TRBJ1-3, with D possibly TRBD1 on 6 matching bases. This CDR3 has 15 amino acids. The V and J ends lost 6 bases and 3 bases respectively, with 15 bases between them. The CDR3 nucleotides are TGTGCCAGCAGCCGGCAGGGGATCTATGGAAACACCATATATTTT. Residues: CASSRQGIYGNTIYF.

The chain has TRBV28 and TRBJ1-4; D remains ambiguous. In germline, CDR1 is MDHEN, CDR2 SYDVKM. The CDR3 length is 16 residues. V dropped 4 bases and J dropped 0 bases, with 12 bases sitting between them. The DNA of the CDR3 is TGTGCCAGCAGTTCCCGAACCAGGTCAACTAATGAAAAACTGTTTTTT. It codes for CASSSRTRSTNEKLFF. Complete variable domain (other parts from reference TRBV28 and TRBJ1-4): DVKVTQSSRYLVKRTGEKVFLECVQDMDHENMFWYRQDPGLGLRLIYFSYDVKMKEKGDIPEGYSVSREKKERFSLILESASTNQTSMYLCASSSRTRSTNEKLFFGSGTQLSVL.

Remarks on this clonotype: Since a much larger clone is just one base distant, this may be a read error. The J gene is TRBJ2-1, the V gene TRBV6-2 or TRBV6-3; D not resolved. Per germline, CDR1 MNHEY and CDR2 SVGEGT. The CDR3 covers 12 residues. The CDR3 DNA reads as TGTGCCAGCAGTTACTCGGCCGATGAGCGGTTCTTC. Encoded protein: CASSYSADERFF.

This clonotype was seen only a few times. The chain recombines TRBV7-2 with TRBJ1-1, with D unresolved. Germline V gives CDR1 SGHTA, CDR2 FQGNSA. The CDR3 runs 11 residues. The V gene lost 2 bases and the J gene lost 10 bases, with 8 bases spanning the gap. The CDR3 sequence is CASSLTFGAFF. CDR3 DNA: TGTGCCAGCAGCTTAACCTTCGGAGCTTTCTTT.

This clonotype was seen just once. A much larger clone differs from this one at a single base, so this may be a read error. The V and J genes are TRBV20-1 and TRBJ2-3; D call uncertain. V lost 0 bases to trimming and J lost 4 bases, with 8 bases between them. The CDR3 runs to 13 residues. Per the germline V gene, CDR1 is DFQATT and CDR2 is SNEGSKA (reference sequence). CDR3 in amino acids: CSAREHSADTQYF. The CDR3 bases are TGCAGTGCTAGAGAACACAGCGCAGATACGCAGTATTTT.

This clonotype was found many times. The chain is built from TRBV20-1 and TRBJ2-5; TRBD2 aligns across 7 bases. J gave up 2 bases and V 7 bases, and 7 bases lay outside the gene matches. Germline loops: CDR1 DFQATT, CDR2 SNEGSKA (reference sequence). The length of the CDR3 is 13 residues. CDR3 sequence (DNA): TGCAGTGTTCCCACTAGCGAGCAAGAGACCCAGTACTTC. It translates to CSVPTSEQETQYF.

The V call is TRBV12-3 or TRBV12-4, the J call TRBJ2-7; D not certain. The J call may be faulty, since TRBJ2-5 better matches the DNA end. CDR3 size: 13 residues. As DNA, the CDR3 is TGTGCCAGCAGCCCGGTGCAGAGAGAGACCCAGTACTTC. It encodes CASSPVQRETQYF.

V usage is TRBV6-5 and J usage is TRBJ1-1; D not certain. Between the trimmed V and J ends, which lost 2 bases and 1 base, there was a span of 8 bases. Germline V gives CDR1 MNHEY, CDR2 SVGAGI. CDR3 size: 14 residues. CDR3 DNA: TGTGCCAGCAGTTACGGTCTGCCGAACACTGAAGCTTTCTTT. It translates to CASSYGLPNTEAFF.

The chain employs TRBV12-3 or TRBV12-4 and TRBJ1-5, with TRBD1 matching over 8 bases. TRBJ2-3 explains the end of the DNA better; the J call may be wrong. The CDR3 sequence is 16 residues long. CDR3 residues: CASSSGTGLSNQPQYF. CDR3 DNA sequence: TGTGCCAGCAGTTCCGGGACAGGTCTGAGCAATCAGCCCCAGTATTTT.

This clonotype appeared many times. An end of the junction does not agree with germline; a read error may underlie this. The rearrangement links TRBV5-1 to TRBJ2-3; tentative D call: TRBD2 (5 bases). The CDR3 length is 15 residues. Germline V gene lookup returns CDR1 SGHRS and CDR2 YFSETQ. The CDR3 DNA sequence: TGTGCCAGCAGTTACTCGGGGTCCTCCACAGATACGCAGTATTTT. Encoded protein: CASSYSGSSTDTQYF.

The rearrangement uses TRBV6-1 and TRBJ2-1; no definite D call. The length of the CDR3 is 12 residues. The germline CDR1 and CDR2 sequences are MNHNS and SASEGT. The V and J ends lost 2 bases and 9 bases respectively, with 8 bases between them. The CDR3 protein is CASSEYAVEQFF. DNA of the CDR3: TGTGCCAGCAGTGAATACGCGGTTGAGCAGTTCTTC.

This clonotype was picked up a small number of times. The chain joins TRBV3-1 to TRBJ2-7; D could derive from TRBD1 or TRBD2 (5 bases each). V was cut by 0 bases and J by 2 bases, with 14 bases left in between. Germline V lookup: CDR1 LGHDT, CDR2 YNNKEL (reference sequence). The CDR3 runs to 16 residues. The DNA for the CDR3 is TGTGCCAGCAGCCAAGATCCGAGGGGTGGGACCTACGAGCAGTACTTC. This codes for CASSQDPRGGTYEQYF.

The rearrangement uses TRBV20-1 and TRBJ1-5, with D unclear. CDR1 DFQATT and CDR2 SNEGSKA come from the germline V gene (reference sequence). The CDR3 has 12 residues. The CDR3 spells CRARTSNQPQHF. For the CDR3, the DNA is TGCAGGGCACGGACTAGTAATCAGCCCCAGCATTTT.

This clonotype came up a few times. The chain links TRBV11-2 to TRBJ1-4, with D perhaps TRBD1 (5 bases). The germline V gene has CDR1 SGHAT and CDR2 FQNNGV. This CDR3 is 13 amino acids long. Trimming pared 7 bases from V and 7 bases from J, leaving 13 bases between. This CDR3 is CASMGVSSEKLFF. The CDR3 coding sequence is TGTGCCAGCATGGGGGTTTCTAGTGAAAAACTGTTTTTT.

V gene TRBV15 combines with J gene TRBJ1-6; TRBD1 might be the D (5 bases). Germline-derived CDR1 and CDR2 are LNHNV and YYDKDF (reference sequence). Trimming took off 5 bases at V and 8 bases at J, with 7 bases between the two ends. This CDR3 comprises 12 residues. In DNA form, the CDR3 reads TGTGCCACCAGCTCGGGGGATTCACCCCTCCACTTT. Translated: CATSSGDSPLHF.